This TCR beta chain appears in the sequencing data of a study of T cell repertoires in cytomegalovirus infection. Study details: HLA-B-restricted CMV epitopes that are well studied were used alongside recently identified HLA-C-restricted ones. CMV infection and matching HLA type were both indicated by public TCR beta signatures. Study-level findings and limits: HLA-C-restricted CMV-specific TCR beta clonotypes prevailed in the ex vivo response.

This clonotype turned up a few times. The antigen is undetermined. TCRdb fed the reads into MiXCR, producing one record per CDR3 protein. The sample contains about 900,000 distinct CDR3 sequences, around 31% of which appear only once. Trimming took off 2 bases at V and 0 bases at J, with 14 bases between the two ends. Germline V gives CDR1 SEHNR, CDR2 FQNEAQ (reference sequence). The CDR3 spans 17 residues. The sample in question was cultured CD8+ T cells from PBMCs, obtained from culture after CMV antigen stimulation. V is TRBV7-9 and J is TRBJ1-3; maybe TRBD1 (6 bases). This TCR was recovered from a human donor in good health (CMV status not recorded). Some clones in this sample may be carry-over from other donors' samples. The CDR3 bases are TGTGCCAGCAGCTTATCTTCGACAGGAGTCTCTGGAAACACCATATATTTT. As protein: CASSLSSTGVSGNTIYF.